This passage covers 24 T cell receptor beta chains from one sample sequenced in a study of regulatory T cells in long-lasting Graves disease. CDR3-region Arm-PCR and iRepertoire HTBI primers produced the TCR beta libraries. From the multiplex PCR reads, TCRdb called clonotypes with MiXCR, one entry per CDR3 protein. The sample lists hundreds of thousands of distinct CDR3 sequences; roughly a sixth were seen once. Noted time point: newly diagnosed GD, antithyroid drugs for less than 3 months. With RNA extracted from PBMCs as input, the TCR library was made. The sample here was peripheral blood mononuclear cells (PBMCs), taken at new diagnosis, from a patient treated with antithyroid drugs. The receptor set was obtained from a female donor with Graves disease.

This clonotype was counted at least ten times. The rearrangement uses TRBV6-2 or TRBV6-3 and TRBJ1-1; D gene ambiguous. CDR1 and CDR2 from the germline V gene are MNHEY and SVGEGT. CDR3 size: 13 residues. Trimming took 0 bases from V and 1 from J, leaving 3 bases between them. CDR3 residues: CASSYSWNTEAFF. The CDR3 DNA reads TGTGCCAGCAGTTACTCGTGGAACACTGAAGCTTTCTTT.

This clonotype was recorded many times. The V and J genes are TRBV7-9 and TRBJ2-5; the match to TRBD2 covers 11 bases. This CDR3 is 15 amino acids long. After removal of 4 bases from V and 5 bases from J, the junction contained 6 bases not matched to a gene. Germline CDR1 reads SEHNR; CDR2 reads FQNEAQ (reference sequence). The CDR3 is CASSWASGGPETQYF. The DNA of the CDR3 is TGTGCCAGCAGCTGGGCTAGCGGGGGGCCGGAGACCCAGTACTTC. Variable domain in full (rest from reference TRBV7-9 and TRBJ2-5): DTGVSQNPRHKITKRGQNVTFRCDPISEHNRLYWYRQTLGQGPEFLTYFQNEAQLEKSRLLSDRFSAERPKGSFSTLEIQRTEQGDSAMYLCASSWASGGPETQYFGPGTRLLVL.

This clonotype has more than one count but fewer than ten. Sequence at one end of the junction differs from germline and may be a read error. CDR3 sequence reads: CASRPQTGNTGGLFF. In nucleotides, the CDR3 is TGTGCCAGCAGACCCCAGACAGGGAACACCGGGGGGCTGTTTTTT. The chain employs TRBV9 and TRBJ2-2; D is possibly TRBD1 (7 bases). This CDR3 is 15 amino acids long. Per germline, CDR1 SGDLS and CDR2 YYNGEE.

V and J are TRBV28 and TRBJ2-2; TRBD2 matches at 12 bases. CDR1 is MDHEN and CDR2 is SYDVKM in the germline V gene. Trimming took 5 bases from V and 6 from J; bases not matched to a gene: 4. The CDR3 loop spans 15 amino acids. The CDR3 nucleotides are TGTGCCAGCAGTCGACTAGCGGGAGTGCCCGGGGAGCTGTTTTTT. This codes for CASSRLAGVPGELFF.

This clonotype has at least ten counts. This chain links TRBV7-2 with TRBJ2-2; 8 nucleotides match TRBD2. The germline V gene has CDR1 SGHTA and CDR2 FQGNSA. This CDR3 is built from 16 residues. J was trimmed by 4 bases and V by 3 bases; bases with no gene match: 7. The CDR3 is CASSFRAGVGTGELFF. The CDR3 nucleotides are TGTGCCAGCAGCTTTCGAGCGGGAGTCGGCACCGGGGAGCTGTTTTTT.

In this sample, this clonotype turned up many times. J is TRBJ2-3 and V is TRBV20-1, with a weak D call TRBD1 (5 bases). Trimming took 1 base from V and 4 from J, leaving 12 bases between them. The CDR3 is 14 amino acids. Germline-derived CDR1 and CDR2 are DFQATT and SNEGSKA (reference sequence). CDR3 sequence reads: CSARVQGGADTQYF. The CDR3 DNA is TGCAGTGCTAGAGTTCAGGGTGGCGCAGATACGCAGTATTTT.

This clonotype occurred a few times. The V call is TRBV5-4, the J call TRBJ1-5; 7 positions agree with TRBD1. Per the germline V gene, CDR1 is SGHNT and CDR2 is YYREEE (reference sequence). This CDR3 has 18 amino acids. With V trimmed by 4 bases and J by 6 bases, 19 bases remained unmatched. CDR3 DNA sequence: TGTGCCAGCAGCCTTCGACCGGGACAGAGAGTAGATTGTCAGCCCCAGCATTTT. This gives the protein CASSLRPGQRVDCQPQHF. Variable domain in full (rest from reference TRBV5-4 and TRBJ1-5): ETGVTQSPTHLIKTRGQQVTLRCSSQSGHNTVSWYQQALGQGPQFIFQYYREEENGRGNFPPRFSGLQFPNYSSELNVNALELDDSALYLCASSLRPGQRVDCQPQHFGDGTRLSIL.

This clonotype was found a few times. The chain recombines TRBV6-1 with TRBJ1-4; D is perhaps TRBD1 (6 bases). This CDR3 region has 17 residues. Germline V gene sequence: CDR1 MNHNS, CDR2 SASEGT. The ends were cut back, 4 bases at V and 2 bases at J, with 17 bases in the middle. CDR3: CASSAWGGRGTNEKLFF. DNA for the CDR3: TGTGCCAGCAGTGCCTGGGGGGGGCGTGGGACTAATGAAAAACTGTTTTTT.

Ten or more counts support this clonotype. This rearrangement joins TRBV7-2 to TRBJ2-1; 7 bases agree with TRBD2. This CDR3 is built from 17 residues. The J segment lost 4 bases and the V segment lost 5 bases, leaving 14 bases of the junction unmatched. Germline V gene sequence: CDR1 SGHTA, CDR2 FQGNSA. The CDR3, as DNA: TGTGCCAGCAGCCCGCATCGGCCGGGACTACCTTACAATGAGCAGTTCTTC. Its protein product is CASSPHRPGLPYNEQFF.

This chain connects TRBV2 to TRBJ2-3; possible D gene TRBD1, 5 bases. CDR3 length: 15 amino acids. Germline values: CDR1 SNHLY, CDR2 FYNNEI. V lost 10 bases, J lost 2 bases, and 19 bases lay in between. The CDR3 DNA reads TGTGCCAAGACCTCAGGGCAAACTCCCACAGATACGCAGTATTTT. Amino acids: CAKTSGQTPTDTQYF.

In the case of this clonotype: The junction shows a germline mismatch at one end, possibly a read error. V is TRBV5-1 and J is TRBJ1-1; possibly TRBD1 for D (5 bases). The CDR3 loop spans 16 amino acids. Germline assignment: CDR1 SGHRS and CDR2 YFSETQ. Here the CDR3 reads CASSPPWGREGTEAFF. CDR3 DNA sequence: TGTGCCAGCAGCCCACCCTGGGGCAGGGAGGGTACTGAAGCTTTCTTT.

This clonotype was picked up many times. The rearrangement uses TRBV6-2 or TRBV6-3 and TRBJ1-1; D is perhaps TRBD1 (6 bases). The CDR3 is made up of 16 amino acids. The germline gives CDR1 MNHEY, CDR2 SVGEGT. Trimming left V 0 bases short and J 2 bases short, with 13 bases between. CDR3 DNA sequence: TGTGCCAGCAGTTACTCAGCGGAGGGGGTAAACACTGAAGCTTTCTTT. Its translation: CASSYSAEGVNTEAFF.

This clonotype has only a few counts. The chain recombines TRBV10-3 with TRBJ2-1, with 9 bases matching TRBD2. Trimming removed 3 bases from V and 0 bases from J; junction bases left unmatched: 6. Germline V gene lookup returns CDR1 ENHRY and CDR2 SYGVKD. This CDR3 is built from 17 residues. CDR3 bases: TGTGCCATCAGTGACTCCCTTAGCGGGAGCTCCTACAATGAGCAGTTCTTC. Protein: CAISDSLSGSSYNEQFF.

This clonotype was picked up many times. The chain joins TRBV12-3 or TRBV12-4 to TRBJ1-1, with 11 bases matching TRBD1. V trimming: 10 bases; J trimming: 9 bases; junction bases outside the gene matches: 10. This CDR3 contains 13 residues. In nucleotides, the CDR3 is TGTGCCATACGGACAGGGGGCGCCGAAAAAGCTTTCTTT. Protein product: CAIRTGGAEKAFF.

There are a few counts of this clonotype. The chain carries TRBV19 and TRBJ1-4; D remains unclear. CDR1 is LNHDA and CDR2 is SQIVND in the germline V gene (reference sequence). There are 13 residues in the CDR3. Trimming removed 4 bases at V and 5 bases at J, with 8 bases between. The CDR3 nucleotides read TGTGCCAGTAGTAGGAACAAAAATGAAAAACTGTTTTTT. Amino acids: CASSRNKNEKLFF.

This clonotype occurred many times. The chain joins TRBV6-1 to TRBJ2-1, with 9 positions matching TRBD2. This CDR3 has 14 residues. CDR1 MNHNS and CDR2 SASEGT come from the germline V gene. Unmatched junction bases numbered 6, after V lost 7 bases and J lost 5 bases. CDR3 nucleotides: TGTGCCAGCACGTCTAGCGGGGTCCACAATGAGCAGTTCTTC. This translates into CASTSSGVHNEQFF.

This clonotype was observed many times. V gene TRBV13 combines with J gene TRBJ1-4; D perhaps matches TRBD1 (6 bases). V was pared by 3 bases and J by 3 bases, with 14 bases between. This CDR3 comprises 16 residues. Per germline, CDR1 PRHDT and CDR2 FYEKMQ (reference sequence). The CDR3 is CASSFGQGPSNEKLFF. CDR3 in DNA: TGTGCCAGCAGCTTTGGTCAGGGGCCGTCTAATGAAAAACTGTTTTTT. The whole variable domain, remainder taken from reference TRBV13 and TRBJ1-4, is AAGVIQSPRHLIKEKRETATLKCYPIPRHDTVYWYQQGPGQDPQFLISFYEKMQSDKGSIPDRFSAQQFSDYHSELNMSSLELGDSALYFCASSFGQGPSNEKLFFGSGTQLSVL.

This clonotype has at least ten counts. The CDR3 coding sequence is TGCGCCAGCAGTGACAAGCGGGGAAGCAACGAGCAGTACTTC. Translating it yields CASSDKRGSNEQYF. The chain recombines TRBV10-2 with TRBJ2-7, with TRBD2 matching over 7 bases. From germline, CDR1 is WSHSY and CDR2 SAAADI. The CDR3 spans 14 residues. Unmatched junction bases numbered 7, after V lost 3 bases and J lost 5 bases.

Many counts were recorded for this clonotype. The chain carries TRBV6-1 and TRBJ1-5; TRBD1 agrees at 8 bases. Germline V gene sequence: CDR1 MNHNS, CDR2 SASEGT. The J segment lost 4 bases and the V segment lost 4 bases, leaving 3 bases of the junction unmatched. The CDR3 is 14 amino acids. The CDR3 reads CASSGQGTNQPQHF. The CDR3 region has the DNA TGTGCCAGCAGTGGACAGGGGACTAATCAGCCCCAGCATTTT.

In this sample, this clonotype turned up a few times. The rearrangement uses TRBV7-6 and TRBJ1-2; D might be TRBD1 (6 bases). The CDR3 sequence is 14 residues long. CDR1 and CDR2 from the germline V gene are SGHVS and FNYEAQ. V was clipped by 2 bases and J by 6 bases, with 13 bases between them. The CDR3 region is CASSLMGGGDGYTF. The CDR3, as DNA: TGTGCCAGCAGCTTAATGGGGGGCGGTGATGGCTACACCTTC.

This clonotype was detected many times. This chain connects TRBV7-2 to TRBJ2-1; D possibly corresponds to TRBD1 (5 bases). The CDR3 has 17 residues. CDR1 and CDR2 (germline): SGHTA, FQGNSA. The germline V and J ends were trimmed by 1 base and 3 bases, with 16 bases remaining between them. CDR3 nucleotides: TGTGCCAGCAGCTTAGAGCCCCCTTTTCAGGGCTACAATGAGCAGTTCTTC. Amino acids: CASSLEPPFQGYNEQFF.

This clonotype was observed many times. The chain is built from TRBV15 and TRBJ1-1; TRBD1 is a possible D gene (5 bases). The CDR3 is made up of 17 amino acids. Trimming pared 0 bases from V and 1 base from J, leaving 15 bases between. CDR1 is LNHNV and CDR2 is YYDKDF in the germline V gene (reference sequence). CDR3 loop: CATSRELSWGGNTEAFF. The CDR3, as DNA: TGTGCCACCAGCAGAGAATTAAGTTGGGGGGGGAACACTGAAGCTTTCTTT.

This clonotype was found many times. This chain joins TRBV30 and TRBJ2-7; 7 bases map to TRBD1. The J segment lost 8 bases and the V segment lost 7 bases, leaving 11 bases of the junction unmatched. The CDR3 is 12 residues long. CDR1 GTSNPN and CDR2 SVGIG come from the germline V gene (reference sequence). CDR3 loop: CASAFHRGQQYF. In DNA form, the CDR3 reads TGTGCCTCGGCTTTCCACAGGGGCCAGCAGTACTTC.

The genes are TRBV29-1 and TRBJ2-5; 9 bases map to TRBD2. The CDR3 runs 17 residues. Unmatched junction bases numbered 9, after V lost 0 bases and J lost 1 base. Looked up from germline, CDR1 is SQVTM and CDR2 is ANQGSEA. The CDR3 sequence: CSVEDLGLAGFQETQYF. The CDR3 DNA is TGCAGCGTTGAAGATCTGGGGCTAGCGGGATTCCAAGAGACCCAGTACTTC. The whole variable domain, remainder taken from reference TRBV29-1 and TRBJ2-5, is SAVISQKPSRDICQRGTSLTIQCQVDSQVTMMFWYRQQPGQSLTLIATANQGSEATYESGFVIDKFPISRPNLTFSTLTVSNMSPEDSSIYLCSVEDLGLAGFQETQYFGPGTRLLVL.